This T cell receptor (beta chain) was documented in a study of beta chain features in type 1 diabetes. Study findings and constraints: The study found moderately but significantly shorter TCRB CDR3s in all four CD4+ subsets of Type 1 diabetes patients. The influence of HLA type on TCRB rearrangement stayed undetermined.

This clone was counted a few times. Its specificity is unknown. J was trimmed by 2 bases and V by 6 bases; bases with no gene match: 5. The CDR3 has 15 amino acids. Germline assignment: CDR1 SGHTA and CDR2 FQGTGA. Every isolated RNA sample was fully reverse transcribed, so sequencing captured expressed TCRB transcripts. TCRdb's table, derived via immunoSEQ multiplex PCR, lists solely in-frame clones and lacks some. The data contain about 260,000 clones, approximately 25% of them singletons. Donors underwent one heparinised blood draw, about 120 mL on average. Each of the CD4+ naive, central memory, regulatory and stem cell-like memory populations was sorted via CD45RO/CCR7/CD25/CD127/CD95/CD27. Sorted populations all exceeded 95% purity.

The receptor's source is a woman aged 25 to 45 with type 1 diabetes. The gene calls are TRBV7-3 and TRBJ2-1; 9 bases are shared with TRBD2. The sample comprised naive CD4+ T cells from blood. The CDR3 protein is CASRSTSGTYNEQFF. CDR3 bases: TGTGCCAGCAGATCGACTAGCGGCACCTACAATGAGCAGTTCTTC.